The rows below give T cell receptor beta chains drawn from one sample of a study of T cell responses to AZD1222 COVID-19 vaccine. TCRdb keeps only in-frame clones here, not all; method: immunoSEQ multiplex PCR. In the table there are 95,000 to 110,000 clones, 70% to 90% of which are singletons. The source material was peripheral blood, sampled on day 0 of AZD1222 vaccination. The receptors here all came from an adult in good health. Each CDR3 is given with its conserved first and last residue. The D gene is left open where the match is weak. The listing skips clone size in some rows; elsewhere it reads once, few, many or a size class.

cdr3_aa	cdr3_nt	clone_size	d_call	j_call	v_call
CASSPGTGGRGNQPQHF	TGTGCCAGCAGTCCAGGGACAGGGGGTAGGGGCAATCAGCCCCAGCATTTT	NA	TRBD1	TRBJ1-5	TRBV27
CASSLVSGTYEQYF	TGCGCCAGCAGCTTGGTTAGCGGGACCTACGAGCAGTACTTC	NA	TRBD2	TRBJ2-7	TRBV5-1
CAWMGNQETQYF	TGTGCCTGGATGGGTAATCAAGAGACCCAGTACTTC	NA	NA	TRBJ2-5	TRBV30
CASSFGRGYGYTF	TGTGCCAGCAGTTTTGGCAGGGGCTATGGCTACACCTTC	NA	NA	TRBJ1-2	TRBV12-3/TRBV12-4
CASSIGTDTQYF	TGTGCCAGTAGTATAGGCACAGATACGCAGTATTTT	NA	NA	TRBJ2-3	TRBV19
CASSYSGTGRSGANVLTF	TGTGCCAGCAGCTATTCCGGGACAGGGAGATCTGGGGCCAACGTCCTGACTTTC	NA	TRBD1	TRBJ2-6	TRBV7-6
CASSRDGITEAFF	TGTGCCAGCAGCCGGGACGGTATCACTGAAGCTTTCTTT	NA	NA	TRBJ1-1	TRBV7-3
CASSPLPGQGAQQTQYF	TGTGCCAGCAGCCCCTTACCTGGGCAGGGGGCCCAACAGACCCAGTACTTC	NA	TRBD1	TRBJ2-5	TRBV11-2
CASSLGRDGRTGEQYF	TGTGCCAGCAGCCTCGGCCGGGACGGAAGGACGGGGGAGCAGTACTTC	NA	NA	TRBJ2-7	TRBV7-2
CAWSVAGGNTIYF	TGTGCCTGGAGTGTAGCTGGTGGAAACACCATATATTTT	NA	NA	TRBJ1-3	TRBV30
CAIDRGLSTDTQYF	TGTGCCATCGACAGGGGGCTTTCCACAGATACGCAGTATTTT	NA	TRBD1	TRBJ2-3	TRBV10-3
CAIGGQGALNYGYTF	TGTGCCATCGGGGGACAGGGGGCGTTGAACTATGGCTACACCTTC	NA	TRBD1	TRBJ1-2	TRBV10-3
CSASFGGPGQGPQHF	TGCAGTGCTAGTTTTGGGGGTCCAGGGCAAGGGCCCCAGCATTTT	NA	NA	TRBJ1-5	TRBV20-1
CASSLASWDNEQFF	TGTGCCAGCAGCTTGGCTAGTTGGGACAATGAGCAGTTCTTC	NA	NA	TRBJ2-1	TRBV7-9
CASSIDWGSGDEQYF	TGTGCCAGCAGCATCGATTGGGGGTCGGGGGACGAGCAGTACTTC	NA	NA	TRBJ2-7	TRBV5-4
CASSVRQGSNTEAFF	TGTGCCAGCAGCGTAAGACAGGGCTCGAACACTGAAGCTTTCTTT	NA	TRBD1	TRBJ1-1	TRBV9
CASSGAGSNNEQYF	TGTGCCAGCAGCGGGGCGGGGTCTAATAACGAGCAGTACTTC	many	NA	TRBJ2-7	TRBV5-4
CASSWAPGRGQTDTQYF	TGTGCCAGCAGCTGGGCTCCGGGCAGGGGACAAACAGATACGCAGTATTTT	NA	NA	TRBJ2-3	TRBV7-3
CATTTSGSTDTQYF	TGTGCCACCACGACTAGCGGGAGTACAGATACGCAGTATTTT	NA	TRBD2	TRBJ2-3	TRBV15
CASSVRDWTGELFF	TGTGCCAGCAGCGTGAGGGATTGGACCGGGGAGCTGTTTTTT	NA	NA	TRBJ2-2	TRBV9
CASSPGQGTYEQYF	TGTGCCAGCTCACCAGGACAGGGGACCTACGAGCAGTACTTC	NA	TRBD1	TRBJ2-7	TRBV18
CASSIDSGRGYNEQFF	TGTGCCAGTAGTATAGATAGCGGGAGAGGCTACAATGAGCAGTTCTTC	NA	TRBD2	TRBJ2-1	TRBV19
CASSQEESRAYGYTF	TGTGCCAGCAGCCAAGAAGAGAGTCGGGCCTATGGCTACACCTTC	NA	NA	TRBJ1-2	TRBV3-1/TRBV3-2
CASSFGRPPQPQHF	TGTGCCAGCAGCTTTGGGAGGCCCCCTCAGCCCCAGCATTTT	NA	NA	TRBJ1-5	TRBV13
CATSRVWLDRDNQPQHF	TGTGCCACCAGCAGAGTTTGGCTGGACAGGGACAATCAGCCCCAGCATTTT	NA	TRBD1	TRBJ1-5	TRBV15
CASSRVGSNEQFF	TGTGCCAGCAGCCGAGTAGGCTCCAATGAGCAGTTCTTC	NA	NA	TRBJ2-1	TRBV7-9
CASSHLRTGPLHF	TGTGCCAGCAGCCACCTACGCACAGGACCCCTCCACTTT	NA	NA	TRBJ1-6	TRBV3-1/TRBV3-2
CASSPFYTEAFF	TGTGCCAGCTCACCATTTTACACTGAAGCTTTCTTT	NA	NA	TRBJ1-1	TRBV18
CASSAGLAGGLDTQYF	TGCGCCAGCAGTGCGGGACTAGCGGGAGGTTTAGATACGCAGTATTTT	few	TRBD2	TRBJ2-3	TRBV5-1
CASSSGSGAVYNEQFF	TGTGCCAGCAGTTCGGGGTCGGGAGCCGTATACAATGAGCAGTTCTTC	NA	NA	TRBJ2-1	TRBV6-2/TRBV6-3
CASSPGQGVMNTEAFF	TGCGCCAGCAGCCCGGGACAGGGGGTTATGAACACTGAAGCTTTCTTT	NA	TRBD1	TRBJ1-1	TRBV5-1
CASSYGDGSYEQYF	TGTGCCAGTTCCTATGGGGACGGCTCCTACGAGCAGTACTTC	once	NA	TRBJ2-7	TRBV7-7
CASSDLTGSSYNEQFF	TGTGCCAGCAGTGACCTGACAGGGAGCTCCTACAATGAGCAGTTCTTC	NA	TRBD1	TRBJ2-1	TRBV25-1
CASSLGTGEPSTDTQYF	NA	NA	NA	TRBJ2-3	TRBV28
CASIDGGAAPLNYGYTF	TGTGCCAGCATCGACGGCGGGGCAGCTCCATTAAACTATGGCTACACCTTC	NA	NA	TRBJ1-2	TRBV28
CASSQGRGQGVDGYTF	TGTGCCAGCAGCCAAGGGCGGGGACAGGGGGTAGATGGCTACACCTTC	NA	TRBD1	TRBJ1-2	TRBV3-1/TRBV3-2
CASRMGRAGNQPQHF	TGTGCCAGCAGGATGGGCAGGGCGGGCAATCAGCCCCAGCATTTT	NA	NA	TRBJ1-5	TRBV6-5
CAISESSDQTYEQYF	TGTGCCATCAGTGAATCTAGCGACCAAACCTACGAGCAGTACTTC	few	NA	TRBJ2-7	TRBV10-3
CASSSPGFYEQYF	TGTGCCAGCAGTTCGCCAGGGTTCTACGAGCAGTACTTC	once	NA	TRBJ2-7	TRBV6-2/TRBV6-3
CSVGTGPDTQYF	TGCAGCGTGGGGACAGGGCCCGATACGCAGTATTTT	NA	TRBD1	TRBJ2-3	TRBV29-1
CASSPEGQIFGSYNEQFF	TGTGCCAGCAGCCCGGAGGGCCAGATATTTGGCTCCTACAATGAGCAGTTCTTC	NA	NA	TRBJ2-1	TRBV28
CATSRDLAGTHVGEQYF	TGTGCCACCAGCAGAGATCTAGCCGGGACTCATGTTGGCGAGCAGTACTTC	NA	NA	TRBJ2-7	TRBV15
CASSQSSSGEQYF	TGTGCCAGCAGCCAATCTAGCTCGGGCGAGCAGTACTTC	once	NA	TRBJ2-7	TRBV16
CASSSRRDITEAFF	TGTGCCAGCAGCTCCCGACGGGACATCACTGAAGCTTTCTTT	NA	NA	TRBJ1-1	TRBV7-8
CASSQAGTFEKLFF	TGCGCCAGCAGCCAAGCGGGGACTTTTGAAAAACTGTTTTTT	NA	NA	TRBJ1-4	TRBV4-3
CASRRDSYEQYF	TGTGCCAGCAGGCGGGACTCCTACGAGCAGTACTTC	NA	NA	TRBJ2-7	TRBV5-6
CAWSPLMNTEAFF	TGTGCCTGGAGCCCACTAATGAACACTGAAGCTTTCTTT	NA	NA	TRBJ1-1	TRBV30
CASSPRGLDREINEQFF	TGTGCCAGCTCACCACGAGGTCTGGACAGGGAAATCAATGAGCAGTTCTTC	NA	TRBD1	TRBJ2-1	TRBV18
CASSRPSGTEAFF	TGTGCCAGCTCGAGGCCCTCCGGGACTGAAGCTTTCTTT	NA	NA	TRBJ1-1	TRBV18